A selection of T cell receptor beta chains follows, all from one sample in a study of shared clonotypes between healthy human individuals. Libraries were prepared by immunoSEQ multiplex PCR; TCRdb keeps only in-frame clonotypes and omits some of them. This table has hundreds of thousands of clones, approximately 77% appearing once. The sequenced sample was PBMCs. The receptors here all came from a woman aged 40 to 50 in good health. Some clones in this sample may be carry-over from other donors' samples. Both conserved end residues are trimmed from each CDR3.

ASSPRGQGASYEQY,TRBJ2-7,14,TRBV19
ASSLEGSNRESYGYT,TRBJ1-2,15,TRBV7-7
ASSPGTSGRAGETQY,TRBJ2-5,15,TRBV4-2
ASSLRGSSVEQY,TRBJ2-7,12,TRBV27
ASSTQGARIEQY,TRBJ2-7,12,TRBV7-4
ASRSTSVVVQF,TRBJ2-1,11,TRBV6-1
ASSGDRRGTYEQY,TRBJ2-7,13,TRBV28
ASSTDRGGQPQH,TRBJ1-5,12,TRBV19
ASSQRGLGTEAF,TRBJ1-1,12,TRBV9
SVLRDSSGEQF,TRBJ2-1,11,TRBV29-1
ASGTGLGSSYEQY,TRBJ2-7,13,TRBV5-1
ASSYSRNQPQH,TRBJ1-5,11,TRBV6-6
ASSVGGNSDTQY,TRBJ2-3,12,TRBV9
ASSEGASYEQY,TRBJ2-7,11,TRBV10-2
ASSQTSGKETQY,TRBJ2-5,12,TRBV5-4
ATGARDSRYEQY,TRBJ2-7,12,TRBV15
ASSEIPAGSYNEQF,TRBJ2-1,14,TRBV6-1
ASSRDRGAYEQY,TRBJ2-7,12,TRBV2
ASSERRGSSYNEQF,TRBJ2-1,14,TRBV14
SVEPGKSADTQY,TRBJ2-3,12,TRBV29-1
ASSQEGETQY,TRBJ2-5,10,TRBV7-9
ASSGQAGVEY,TRBJ2-7,10,TRBV2
ASRKAGVGANVLT,TRBJ2-6,13,TRBV19
ASSRGQGSHEQY,TRBJ2-7,12,TRBV5-1
ASSLVGVGANTGELF,TRBJ2-2,15,TRBV7-2
ASSRQGNGYT,TRBJ1-2,10,TRBV28
ASSLATAGFSYNEQF,TRBJ2-1,15,TRBV5-6